The next 10 T cell receptor beta chains were all read from a single sample in a study of human T cells and chemical hapten exposure. Via MiXCR, TCRdb re-called the RACE reads, giving one row per CDR3 protein. The sample consists of just under 350,000 distinct CDR3 sequences, 6% to 8.5% of them appearing once. Time point given: patch test 1, 2 weeks after DPC sensitization. The treatment is: therapeutic diphenylcyclopropenone sensitization with weekly scalp DPC. The sequencing used whole blood, collected in connection with sensitization to the hapten diphenylcyclopropenone (DPC). All receptors come from a woman aged 18 to 35 with alopecia areata. Some clones in this sample may be carry-over from other donors' samples.

The chain joins TRBV3-1 to TRBJ2-7; D perhaps matches TRBD2 (6 bases). Trimming pared 5 bases from V and 4 bases from J, leaving 12 bases between. This CDR3 comprises 13 residues. Germline assignment: CDR1 LGHDT and CDR2 YNNKEL (reference sequence). The CDR3 protein is CASSDGTDYEQYF. The CDR3 DNA is TGTGCCAGCAGCGACGGGACTGATTACGAGCAGTACTTC.

This clonotype has only a few counts. This chain uses TRBV14 with TRBJ2-3, with D perhaps TRBD1 (6 bases). Germline V gene sequence: CDR1 SGHDN, CDR2 FVKESK. There are 16 residues in the CDR3. The V end was cut by 4 bases, the J end by 3 bases, with 17 bases between. The CDR3 spells CASSPYRDPRTDTQYF. DNA for the CDR3: TGTGCCAGCAGCCCCTACAGGGACCCGAGGACAGATACGCAGTATTTT.

This sequence joins TRBV7-3 and TRBJ2-3; the match to TRBD1 covers 7 bases. V lost 0 bases to trimming and J lost 1 base; unmatched junction nucleotides: 1. Germline V CDR1 and CDR2: SGHTA, FQGTGA. There are 15 residues in the CDR3. CDR3 in DNA: TGTGCCAGCAGCTTAACAGGGGGCGGCACAGATACGCAGTATTTT. Its protein is CASSLTGGGTDTQYF.

The CDR3 protein is CASSQTATRGDTQYF. CDR3 coding DNA: TGTGCCAGCAGCCAAACGGCCACGCGGGGAGATACGCAGTATTTT. This chain uses TRBV4-2 with TRBJ2-3, with D possibly matching TRBD2 (6 bases). V lost 2 bases to trimming and J lost 5 bases, with 14 bases between them. This CDR3 has 15 amino acids. The V gene's germline CDR1 is LGHNA and CDR2 YNFKEQ.

This clonotype was observed many times. The chain employs TRBV6-2 or TRBV6-3 and TRBJ2-7; no clear D gene. The CDR3 has 13 amino acids. Trimming removed 2 bases from V and 6 bases from J, with 11 bases in between. The germline gives CDR1 MNHEY, CDR2 SVGEGT. CDR3 bases: TGTGCCAGCAGTTACAAGGAAATGGGCGAGCAGTACTTC. Protein sequence: CASSYKEMGEQYF.

This clonotype occurred a few times. The gene calls are TRBV4-1 and TRBJ1-2; D call uncertain. The germline V and J ends were trimmed by 1 base and 0 bases, with 12 bases remaining between them. The CDR3 runs to 16 residues. Germline lookup yields CDR1 MGHRA and CDR2 YSYEKL. This CDR3 reads CASSQGRDQPNYGYTF. The CDR3 DNA is TGCGCCAGCAGCCAAGGTCGAGATCAACCTAACTATGGCTACACCTTC.

The table lists this clonotype with many counts. The gene calls are TRBV29-1 and TRBJ1-1; D is unclear. The V end was cut by 6 bases, the J end by 1 base, with 9 bases between. Germline CDR1 SQVTM, CDR2 ANQGSEA. This CDR3 is built from 12 residues. The CDR3 loop reads CSVGGPNTEAFF. The CDR3 DNA reads as TGCAGCGTCGGAGGGCCGAACACTGAAGCTTTCTTT.

The chain recombines TRBV7-2 with TRBJ2-3; D may be TRBD1 or TRBD2 (6 bases each). This CDR3 is 14 amino acids long. Trimming shortened V by 7 bases and J by 2 bases, and 13 bases separated the two germline ends. CDR1 is SGHTA, CDR2 FQGNSA, per germline. CDR3 loop: CASTPGGITDTQYF. The CDR3 DNA follows: TGTGCCAGCACCCCCGGGGGCATCACAGATACGCAGTATTTT. Full variable domain (missing parts from reference TRBV7-2 and TRBJ2-3): GAGVSQSPSNKVTEKGKDVELRCDPISGHTALYWYRQSLGQGLEFLIYFQGNSAPDKSGLPSDRFSAERTGGSVSTLTIQRTQQEDSAVYLCASTPGGITDTQYFGPGTRLTVL.

This clonotype has ten or more counts. The gene calls are TRBV7-2 and TRBJ2-1; perhaps TRBD1 as D (6 bases). The V gene lost 1 base and the J gene lost 9 bases, with 16 bases spanning the gap. Germline-derived CDR1 and CDR2 are SGHTA and FQGNSA. The CDR3 has 15 amino acids. The CDR3 spells CASSLGFGTPSEQFF. CDR3 nucleotide sequence: TGTGCCAGCAGCTTAGGTTTTGGGACACCAAGTGAGCAGTTCTTC.

This clonotype was found a few times. The rearrangement uses TRBV2 and TRBJ2-5; the D gene is possibly TRBD2 (6 bases). Trimming left V 1 base short and J 0 bases short, with 6 bases between. This CDR3 region has 14 residues. Germline V CDR1 and CDR2: SNHLY, FYNNEI. CDR3 in amino acids: CASSEGTNQETQYF. Here the CDR3 DNA reads TGTGCCAGCAGTGAAGGGACTAACCAAGAGACCCAGTACTTC.